A selection of T cell receptor beta chains follows, all from one sample in a study of blood T cell repertoires in COVID-19. The protocol was immunoSEQ multiplex PCR, while the TCRdb copy is restricted to in-frame clones and leaves out a portion. Found here are about 150,000 clones, 84% of them singletons; the top ten hold under 7%. What was sequenced was PBMCs or T cells enriched from blood (not recorded which). The origin of the receptors is a woman aged 45 to 65 who had been exposed to COVID-19. CDR3s include the opening cysteine and the closing phenylalanine or tryptophan. The order of the fields is CDR3 DNA, CDR3 protein, clone size, J gene, D gene, V gene. A D gene is named only where the DNA matches it firmly. Clone size is given for some rows only: seen once, a few or many times, or a class if the clone is expanded.

CDR3 DNA: TGTGCCAGCAGAACGGACAGGCTCTACACCTTC
CDR3 protein: CASRTDRLYTF
clone size: .
J gene: TRBJ1-2
D gene: TRBD1
V gene: TRBV27

CDR3 DNA: TGTGCCAGCAGCCCCGGGACTAGCGGGTACGGGACCCAGTACTTC
CDR3 protein: CASSPGTSGYGTQYF
clone size: .
J gene: TRBJ2-5
D gene: TRBD2
V gene: TRBV5-5

CDR3 DNA: TGTGCCAGTAGTATAGGACAGCCGGCTCTGGAGCCCCAGCATTTT
CDR3 protein: CASSIGQPALEPQHF
clone size: few
J gene: TRBJ1-5
D gene: .
V gene: TRBV19

CDR3 DNA: TGCGCCAGCAGCACCAAGGCGGCCGGGAACACTGAAGCTTTCTTT
CDR3 protein: CASSTKAAGNTEAFF
clone size: .
J gene: TRBJ1-1
D gene: .
V gene: TRBV4-1

CDR3 DNA: TGTGCCAGCAGCCCGACTAGCCTGGGGGTTGAGCAGTTCTTC
CDR3 protein: CASSPTSLGVEQFF
clone size: .
J gene: TRBJ2-1
D gene: TRBD2
V gene: TRBV7-3

CDR3 DNA: TGTGCCAGCTGCACAGGGAATCAGCCCCAGCATTTT
CDR3 protein: CASCTGNQPQHF
clone size: once
J gene: TRBJ1-5
D gene: .
V gene: TRBV6-5

CDR3 DNA: TGTGCCAGCAGTTACTCGACCCCTAGCTATGGCTACGAGCAGTACTTC
CDR3 protein: CASSYSTPSYGYEQYF
clone size: .
J gene: TRBJ2-7
D gene: .
V gene: TRBV6-5

CDR3 DNA: TGTGCCACCAGCGTGGGCCAGGGGGCTGACGAGCAGTACTTC
CDR3 protein: CATSVGQGADEQYF
clone size: .
J gene: TRBJ2-7
D gene: TRBD1
V gene: TRBV15

CDR3 DNA: TGTGCCAGCAGTTACCGCCTACAGGGAAACTATGGCTACACCTTC
CDR3 protein: CASSYRLQGNYGYTF
clone size: hyperexpanded
J gene: TRBJ1-2
D gene: .
V gene: TRBV6-2/TRBV6-3

CDR3 DNA: TGTGCCAGCAGCGTATCCGGTCTCGACGAGCAGTACTTC
CDR3 protein: CASSVSGLDEQYF
clone size: .
J gene: TRBJ2-7
D gene: .
V gene: TRBV9

CDR3 DNA: TGTGCCAGCAGCCAGGCCGGACAGCTAGGGGAGCAGTACTTC
CDR3 protein: CASSQAGQLGEQYF
clone size: .
J gene: TRBJ2-7
D gene: .
V gene: TRBV5-4

CDR3 DNA: TGTGCCAGCAGCAGACTAGCGGGGGGACGCTACAATGAGCAGTTCTTC
CDR3 protein: CASSRLAGGRYNEQFF
clone size: once
J gene: TRBJ2-1
D gene: .
V gene: TRBV21-1

CDR3 DNA: TGTGCCAGCAGTTACTCGAGGGACAGCCTATCACCCCTCCACTTT
CDR3 protein: CASSYSRDSLSPLHF
clone size: .
J gene: TRBJ1-6
D gene: TRBD1
V gene: TRBV6-2/TRBV6-3

CDR3 DNA: TGTGCCAGCAGCTTAGTTCAGGGCACCCACGAGCAGTACTTC
CDR3 protein: CASSLVQGTHEQYF
clone size: .
J gene: TRBJ2-7
D gene: .
V gene: TRBV7-2

CDR3 DNA: TGTGCCAGCAGTCCGCGAGCGTTTCGGGGCGAGCAGTACTTC
CDR3 protein: CASSPRAFRGEQYF
clone size: .
J gene: TRBJ2-7
D gene: .
V gene: TRBV11-2

CDR3 DNA: TGTGCCAGCAGAATGCAGGGCTTTGGTGAGCAGTTCTTC
CDR3 protein: CASRMQGFGEQFF
clone size: .
J gene: TRBJ2-1
D gene: .
V gene: TRBV6-5

CDR3 DNA: TGCGCCAGCAGCCCCGGGGGGCCCTACGAGCAGTACTTC
CDR3 protein: CASSPGGPYEQYF
clone size: .
J gene: TRBJ2-7
D gene: .
V gene: TRBV5-1

CDR3 DNA: TGTGCCAGCAGTTTGCCCTCCGGGGGGCCCACCGGGGAGCTGTTTTTT
CDR3 protein: CASSLPSGGPTGELFF
clone size: .
J gene: TRBJ2-2
D gene: .
V gene: TRBV5-4

CDR3 DNA: TGCAGCGTCCTACGGGGGGACCCCTACGAGCAGTACTTC
CDR3 protein: CSVLRGDPYEQYF
clone size: .
J gene: TRBJ2-7
D gene: TRBD2
V gene: TRBV29-1

CDR3 DNA: TGTGCCAGCAGCCAGAAATCAATGGACAGGGACGGGCGACGAAAACTGTTTTTT
CDR3 protein: CASSQKSMDRDGRRKLFF
clone size: .
J gene: TRBJ1-4
D gene: TRBD1
V gene: TRBV3-1/TRBV3-2

CDR3 DNA: TGTGCCAGCTCACCTGGGAGGGGGATACAGCCCCAGCATTTT
CDR3 protein: CASSPGRGIQPQHF
clone size: .
J gene: TRBJ1-5
D gene: .
V gene: TRBV18

CDR3 DNA: TGTGCCATCAGATCACAGGGTGCGTCCTACGAGCAGTACTTC
CDR3 protein: CAIRSQGASYEQYF
clone size: .
J gene: TRBJ2-7
D gene: .
V gene: TRBV10-3

CDR3 DNA: TGTGCCAGCAGTTACACTGCGGGGGTTCAGCCCCAGCATTTT
CDR3 protein: CASSYTAGVQPQHF
clone size: once
J gene: TRBJ1-5
D gene: .
V gene: TRBV6-5

CDR3 DNA: TGTGCCAGCAGCGCGGCGGCGGCCCCGGGGATGGAGACCCAGTACTTC
CDR3 protein: CASSAAAAPGMETQYF
clone size: .
J gene: TRBJ2-5
D gene: .
V gene: TRBV7-8

CDR3 DNA: TGCGCCAGCAGCCTAGAACAGGAGACTTCACCCCTCCACTTT
CDR3 protein: CASSLEQETSPLHF
clone size: .
J gene: TRBJ1-6
D gene: .
V gene: TRBV4-3

CDR3 DNA: TGTGCCAGCAGCCAAGTATGGTCCCAGGGGTACTTC
CDR3 protein: CASSQVWSQGYF
clone size: many
J gene: TRBJ2-7
D gene: .
V gene: TRBV14

CDR3 DNA: TGTGCCAGCAGCTACCCCGGGGAGACCCAGTACTTC
CDR3 protein: CASSYPGETQYF
clone size: .
J gene: TRBJ2-5
D gene: .
V gene: TRBV6-6

CDR3 DNA: TGTGCCAGTAGTTGGAGGGGGCGCGGAGTTTCTACTGAAGCTTTCTTT
CDR3 protein: CASSWRGRGVSTEAFF
clone size: .
J gene: TRBJ1-1
D gene: TRBD1
V gene: TRBV19

CDR3 DNA: TGTGCCAGCAGCATTGGGACTAGCGGGAGGTCCGATGAGCAGTTCTTC
CDR3 protein: CASSIGTSGRSDEQFF
clone size: .
J gene: TRBJ2-1
D gene: TRBD2
V gene: TRBV7-2

CDR3 DNA: TGTGCCAGCAGGGGCCGCCTGGGCACTGAAGCTTTCTTT
CDR3 protein: CASRGRLGTEAFF
clone size: once
J gene: TRBJ1-1
D gene: .
V gene: TRBV6-5

CDR3 DNA: TGCGCCAGCACCGCAGGGCGGGGGGCTCCGGGAGAGACCCAGTACTTC
CDR3 protein: CASTAGRGAPGETQYF
clone size: .
J gene: TRBJ2-5
D gene: TRBD2
V gene: TRBV4-3

CDR3 DNA: TGTGCCTGGAGTGTACGAGGCGGTAGCTCCTATAATTCACCCCTCCACTTT
CDR3 protein: CAWSVRGGSSYNSPLHF
clone size: .
J gene: TRBJ1-6
D gene: .
V gene: TRBV30

CDR3 DNA: TGTGCCATCAAGGGGTCGGGGGCCAACGTCCTGACTTTC
CDR3 protein: CAIKGSGANVLTF
clone size: once
J gene: TRBJ2-6
D gene: .
V gene: TRBV10-3

CDR3 DNA: TGTGCCAGTAGTGATCCTCGACAACGCTCCTACGAGCAGTACTTC
CDR3 protein: CASSDPRQRSYEQYF
clone size: .
J gene: TRBJ2-7
D gene: .
V gene: TRBV19

CDR3 DNA: TGTGCCAGCACGGTGCACAGGGGGCGCGCCGGGGAGCTGTTTTTT
CDR3 protein: CASTVHRGRAGELFF
clone size: .
J gene: TRBJ2-2
D gene: TRBD1
V gene: TRBV2

CDR3 DNA: TGCGCCAGCACCGTCTCTCCGGGACAGGGTGTCTATGGCTACACCTTC
CDR3 protein: CASTVSPGQGVYGYTF
clone size: .
J gene: TRBJ1-2
D gene: TRBD1
V gene: TRBV5-1

CDR3 DNA: TGTGCCAGTACCCTCCCCGGCGGGGGGGCGCAGTATTTT
CDR3 protein: CASTLPGGGAQYF
clone size: .
J gene: TRBJ2-3
D gene: TRBD2
V gene: TRBV19

CDR3 DNA: TGTGCCAGCTCACCACTCGGACAGGACGAGCAGTACTTC
CDR3 protein: CASSPLGQDEQYF
clone size: few
J gene: TRBJ2-7
D gene: TRBD1
V gene: TRBV18

CDR3 DNA: TGTGCCAGCAGCTTCAGGATGCAGCCCCAGCATTTT
CDR3 protein: CASSFRMQPQHF
clone size: .
J gene: TRBJ1-5
D gene: .
V gene: TRBV12-3/TRBV12-4

CDR3 DNA: TGTGCCAGCAACCTCGACTTTACCGGGGAGCTGTTTTTT
CDR3 protein: CASNLDFTGELFF
clone size: .
J gene: TRBJ2-2
D gene: .
V gene: TRBV3-1/TRBV3-2

CDR3 DNA: TGTGCCAGCAGTTACTCGAGGCTGGCGCGGGGAGTGCAACTAGCCAAAAACATTCAGTACTTC
CDR3 protein: CASSYSRLARGVQLAKNIQYF
clone size: .
J gene: TRBJ2-4
D gene: .
V gene: TRBV6-2/TRBV6-3

CDR3 DNA: TGTGCCAGCAGCCAAGGTCAAAGCACAGATACGCAGTATTTT
CDR3 protein: CASSQGQSTDTQYF
clone size: .
J gene: TRBJ2-3
D gene: .
V gene: TRBV4-2

CDR3 DNA: TGTGCCAGCAGCTTAGGTGGTAGCGGGAGCTCCTACGAGCAGTACTTC
CDR3 protein: CASSLGGSGSSYEQYF
clone size: .
J gene: TRBJ2-7
D gene: TRBD2
V gene: TRBV7-6

CDR3 DNA: TGCGCCAGCAGCCAAGATCAAACCAGCTATAATTCACCCCTCCACTTT
CDR3 protein: CASSQDQTSYNSPLHF
clone size: .
J gene: TRBJ1-6
D gene: .
V gene: TRBV4-3

CDR3 DNA: TGTGCCAGCAGTTACGGGAGTTCGAACACCGGGGAGCTGTTTTTT
CDR3 protein: CASSYGSSNTGELFF
clone size: .
J gene: TRBJ2-2
D gene: .
V gene: TRBV6-2/TRBV6-3

CDR3 DNA: TGTGCCAGCAGTTACTACAGGGTGAGGGACACTGAAGCTTTCTTT
CDR3 protein: CASSYYRVRDTEAFF
clone size: .
J gene: TRBJ1-1
D gene: .
V gene: TRBV6-5

CDR3 DNA: TGTGCCACCAGCAGAGATAAGGCGGCAGATACGCAGTATTTT
CDR3 protein: CATSRDKAADTQYF
clone size: .
J gene: TRBJ2-3
D gene: .
V gene: TRBV15

CDR3 DNA: TGTGCCAGCAGTTTCCGGAGCATCTATGGCTACACCTTC
CDR3 protein: CASSFRSIYGYTF
clone size: .
J gene: TRBJ1-2
D gene: .
V gene: TRBV6-5

CDR3 DNA: TGCGCCAGCAGTGGGAGCGATGAGCAGTTCTTC
CDR3 protein: CASSGSDEQFF
clone size: .
J gene: TRBJ2-1
D gene: .
V gene: TRBV10-2

CDR3 DNA: TGTGCCAGCAACCATGAAAAGGAGTACTATGGCTACACCTTC
CDR3 protein: CASNHEKEYYGYTF
clone size: .
J gene: TRBJ1-2
D gene: .
V gene: TRBV7-9

CDR3 DNA: TGTGCCAGCTCACCATTGGGCTCCTCCTACGAGCAGTACTTC
CDR3 protein: CASSPLGSSYEQYF
clone size: .
J gene: TRBJ2-7
D gene: .
V gene: TRBV18

CDR3 DNA: TGTGCCAGCAGTTTACAAGACAGACCCCTCCACTTT
CDR3 protein: CASSLQDRPLHF
clone size: .
J gene: TRBJ1-6
D gene: .
V gene: TRBV27

CDR3 DNA: TGTGCCAGCAGCTTGGAGGACAGCCACTATGGCTACACCTTC
CDR3 protein: CASSLEDSHYGYTF
clone size: .
J gene: TRBJ1-2
D gene: .
V gene: TRBV5-5

CDR3 DNA: TGTGCCACCAGTGGTTCGACAGGGGGTGAGCAGTTCTTC
CDR3 protein: CATSGSTGGEQFF
clone size: few
J gene: TRBJ2-1
D gene: TRBD1
V gene: TRBV24-1